This TCR beta chain was sequenced for a study of blood T cell repertoires in COVID-19. Study information: The study drew acute and convalescent COVID-19 samples from the United States, Italy and Spain.

Trimming stripped 5 bases from V and 3 bases from J, with 7 bases between. Germline CDR1 is SGHTA and CDR2 is FQGTGA. The CDR3 is made up of 13 amino acids. As processed by the authors: Amplifying reference gene primers gave estimates of nucleated cell counts. Sequencing used immunoSEQ multiplex PCR; TCRdb keeps in-frame clones, though not all of them. D and trimming come from the DNA, and the V and J calls and clone size come from that table. In the table there are 50,000 or so clones, more than 90% of which are singletons. Specimen: peripheral blood. The TCR originated in a woman older than 75 with acute or convalescent COVID-19. The chain recombines TRBV7-3 with TRBJ2-2, with D hard to call. This chain's CDR3 is CASSPRDTGELFF. The CDR3 nucleotides read TGTGCCAGCAGCCCACGGGACACCGGGGAGCTGTTTTTT.